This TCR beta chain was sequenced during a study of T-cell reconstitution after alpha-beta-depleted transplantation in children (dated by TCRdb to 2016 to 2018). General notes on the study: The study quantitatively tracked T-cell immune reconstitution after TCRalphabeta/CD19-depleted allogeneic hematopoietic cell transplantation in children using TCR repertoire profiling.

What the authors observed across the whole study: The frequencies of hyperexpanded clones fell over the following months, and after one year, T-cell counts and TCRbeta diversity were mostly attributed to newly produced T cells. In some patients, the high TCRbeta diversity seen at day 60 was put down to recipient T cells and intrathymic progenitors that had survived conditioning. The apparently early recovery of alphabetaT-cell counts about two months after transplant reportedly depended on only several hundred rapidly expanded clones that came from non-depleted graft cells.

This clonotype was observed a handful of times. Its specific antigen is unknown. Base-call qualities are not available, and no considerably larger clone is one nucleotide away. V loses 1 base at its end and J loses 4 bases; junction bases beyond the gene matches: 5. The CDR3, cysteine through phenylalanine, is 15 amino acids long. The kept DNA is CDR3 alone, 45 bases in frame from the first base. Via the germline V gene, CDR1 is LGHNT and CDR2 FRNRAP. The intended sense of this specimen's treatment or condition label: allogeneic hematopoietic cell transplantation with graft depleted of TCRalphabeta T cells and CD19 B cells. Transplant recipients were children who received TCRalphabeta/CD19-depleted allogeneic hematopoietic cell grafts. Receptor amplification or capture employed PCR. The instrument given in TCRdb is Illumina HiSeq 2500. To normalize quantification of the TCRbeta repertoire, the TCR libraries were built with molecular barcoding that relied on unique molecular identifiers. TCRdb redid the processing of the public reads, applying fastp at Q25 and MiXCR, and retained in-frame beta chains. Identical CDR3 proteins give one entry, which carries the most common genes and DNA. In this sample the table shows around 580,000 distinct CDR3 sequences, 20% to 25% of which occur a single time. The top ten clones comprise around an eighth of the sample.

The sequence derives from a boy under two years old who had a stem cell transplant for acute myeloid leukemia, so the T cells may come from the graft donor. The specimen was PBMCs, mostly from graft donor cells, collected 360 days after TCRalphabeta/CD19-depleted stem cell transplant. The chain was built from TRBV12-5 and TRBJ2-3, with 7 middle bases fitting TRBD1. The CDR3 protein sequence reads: CASGLGDREADTQYF. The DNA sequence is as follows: TGTGCTAGTGGTTTGGGCGACAGGGAAGCAGATACGCAGTATTTT. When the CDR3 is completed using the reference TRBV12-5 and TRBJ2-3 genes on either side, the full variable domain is DARVTQTPRHKVTEMGQEVTMRCQPILGHNTVFWYRQTMMQGLELLAYFRNRAPLDDSGMPKDRFSAEMPDATLATLKIQPSEPRDSAVYFCASGLGDREADTQYFGPGTRLTVL.